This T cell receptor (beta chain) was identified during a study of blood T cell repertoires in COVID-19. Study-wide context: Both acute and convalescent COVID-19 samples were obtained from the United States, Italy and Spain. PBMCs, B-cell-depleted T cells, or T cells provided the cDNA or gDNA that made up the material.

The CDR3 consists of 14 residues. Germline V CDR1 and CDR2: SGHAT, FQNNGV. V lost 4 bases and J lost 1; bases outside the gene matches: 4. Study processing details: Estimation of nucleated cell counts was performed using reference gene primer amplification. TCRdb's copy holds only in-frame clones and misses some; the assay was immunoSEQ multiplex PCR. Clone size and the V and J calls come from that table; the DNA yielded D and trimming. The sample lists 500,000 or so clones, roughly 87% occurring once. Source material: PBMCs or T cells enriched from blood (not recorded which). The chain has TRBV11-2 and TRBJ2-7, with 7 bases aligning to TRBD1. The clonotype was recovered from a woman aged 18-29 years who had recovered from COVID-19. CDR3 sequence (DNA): TGTGCCAGCAGCTCAGACAGGGTTTCCTACGAGCAGTACTTC. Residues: CASSSDRVSYEQYF. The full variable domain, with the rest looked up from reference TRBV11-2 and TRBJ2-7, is EAGVAQSPRYKIIEKRQSVAFWCNPISGHATLYWYQQILGQGPKLLIQFQNNGVVDDSQLPKDRFSAERLKGVDSTLKIQPAKLEDSAVYLCASSSDRVSYEQYFGPGTRLTVT.